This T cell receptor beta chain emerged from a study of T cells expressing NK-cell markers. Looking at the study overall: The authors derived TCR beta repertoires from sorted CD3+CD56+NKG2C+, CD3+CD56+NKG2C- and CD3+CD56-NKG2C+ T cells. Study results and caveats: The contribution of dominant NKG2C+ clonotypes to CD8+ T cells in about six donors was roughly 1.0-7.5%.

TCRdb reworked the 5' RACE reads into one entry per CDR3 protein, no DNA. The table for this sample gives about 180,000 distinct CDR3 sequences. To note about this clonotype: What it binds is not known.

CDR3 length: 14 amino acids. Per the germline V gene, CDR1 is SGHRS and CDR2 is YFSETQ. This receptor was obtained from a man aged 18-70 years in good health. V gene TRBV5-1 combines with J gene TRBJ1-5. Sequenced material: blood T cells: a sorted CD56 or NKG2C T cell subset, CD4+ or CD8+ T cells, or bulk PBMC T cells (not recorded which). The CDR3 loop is CASSFGGPHQPQHF.